Only a few counts were recorded for the clone carrying this T cell receptor (beta chain). This specimen belongs to a study of T cell repertoires in cytomegalovirus infection. Each CDR3 protein is one row after TCRdb ran MiXCR on the reads. The sample lists 630,000 or so distinct CDR3 sequences, roughly 26% occurring once. The sequence came from a human donor in good health (CMV status not recorded). Some clones in this sample may be carry-over from other donors' samples. The sample comprised CD8+ T cells from PBMCs.

The CDR3 DNA sequence: TGTGCCAGCAGTTTTGTTTTGGGGGCTGCTGAAAAACTGTTTTTT. Its translation is CASSFVLGAAEKLFF. The chain employs TRBV12-3 or TRBV12-4 and TRBJ1-4, with a tentative D call TRBD1 (6 bases). This CDR3 is built from 15 residues. V lost 3 bases and J 7 bases, leaving 15 bases between the germline ends.